This is a list of T cell receptor beta chains from one sample in a study of Ad26.COV2.S vaccination and SARS-CoV-2 variants. The data were produced by immunoSEQ multiplex PCR, yet TCRdb's version contains in-frame clones alone and is incomplete. The data hold approximately 350,000 clones, with around 87% observed a single time. The sequencing here drew on peripheral blood, taken in a trial of Ad26.COV2.S vaccine versus placebo. These receptors all stem from a person aged 18-65 years who received the Ad26.COV2.S COVID-19 vaccine or a placebo. The CDR3 runs from the conserved cysteine through the conserved F or W. D genes are given only for firm matches. Size is stated for part of the rows, as once, few or many counts, or as a class when the clone is expanded.

clone_size: -; d_call: -; j_call: TRBJ1-3; v_call: TRBV7-2; cdr3_aa: CASSLSLNSGNTIYF; cdr3_nt: TGTGCCAGCAGCCTATCCCTCAACTCTGGAAACACCATATATTTT
clone_size: -; d_call: -; j_call: TRBJ2-1; v_call: TRBV5-4; cdr3_aa: CASSLETLKRPNNEQFF; cdr3_nt: TGTGCCAGCAGCTTGGAAACCCTGAAGCGGCCGAACAATGAGCAGTTCTTC
clone_size: -; d_call: -; j_call: TRBJ1-5; v_call: TRBV6-2/TRBV6-3; cdr3_aa: CASSPLSRGFSSQPQHF; cdr3_nt: TGTGCCAGCAGCCCCCTTTCCCGGGGTTTTTCATCCCAGCCCCAGCATTTT
clone_size: -; d_call: TRBD2; j_call: TRBJ2-2; v_call: TRBV3-1/TRBV3-2; cdr3_aa: CASSLPGGVNTGELFF; cdr3_nt: TGTGCCAGCAGCCTCCCTGGGGGGGTGAACACCGGGGAGCTGTTTTTT
clone_size: -; d_call: -; j_call: TRBJ1-5; v_call: TRBV4-1; cdr3_aa: CASSQVGRGGRQPQHF; cdr3_nt: TGCGCCAGCAGCCAAGTGGGCAGGGGAGGCCGACAGCCCCAGCATTTT
clone_size: -; d_call: TRBD1; j_call: TRBJ1-1; v_call: TRBV7-9; cdr3_aa: CASSVSDRGLTEAFF; cdr3_nt: TGTGCCAGCAGCGTCTCGGACAGGGGACTTACTGAAGCTTTCTTT
clone_size: -; d_call: -; j_call: TRBJ1-5; v_call: TRBV6-5; cdr3_aa: CASSYAQGRQPQHF; cdr3_nt: TGTGCCAGCAGTTACGCGCAGGGTCGTCAGCCCCAGCATTTT
clone_size: few; d_call: -; j_call: TRBJ1-6; v_call: TRBV27; cdr3_aa: CASSLKGAYNSPLHF; cdr3_nt: TGTGCCAGCAGTTTGAAGGGAGCCTATAATTCACCCCTCCACTTT
clone_size: -; d_call: -; j_call: TRBJ2-3; v_call: TRBV2; cdr3_aa: CASRTGGGGTDTQYF; cdr3_nt: TGTGCCAGCAGGACTGGGGGAGGTGGCACAGATACGCAGTATTTT
clone_size: -; d_call: -; j_call: TRBJ1-5; v_call: TRBV10-3; cdr3_aa: CAISESGSQQPQHF; cdr3_nt: TGTGCCATCAGTGAGTCAGGCAGTCAACAGCCCCAGCATTTT
clone_size: -; d_call: TRBD1; j_call: TRBJ1-4; v_call: TRBV27; cdr3_aa: CASSLSKGQGNEKLFF; cdr3_nt: TGTGCCAGCAGTTTATCGAAGGGACAGGGGAATGAAAAACTGTTTTTT
clone_size: -; d_call: TRBD1; j_call: TRBJ2-2; v_call: TRBV18; cdr3_aa: CASSPIQGDDTGELFF; cdr3_nt: TGTGCCAGCTCACCAATACAGGGGGACGACACCGGGGAGCTGTTTTTT
clone_size: -; d_call: -; j_call: TRBJ2-1; v_call: TRBV6-4; cdr3_aa: CASSDFPGSYNEQFF; cdr3_nt: TGTGCCAGCAGTGACTTCCCAGGCTCCTACAATGAGCAGTTCTTC
clone_size: -; d_call: -; j_call: TRBJ1-2; v_call: TRBV4-2; cdr3_aa: CASSQGGHPSGWGYTF; cdr3_nt: TGTGCCAGCAGCCAAGGAGGGCACCCCTCCGGTTGGGGCTACACCTTC
clone_size: -; d_call: TRBD1; j_call: TRBJ2-7; v_call: TRBV25-1; cdr3_aa: CASSSGQGAAWEQYF; cdr3_nt: TGTGCCAGCAGTTCCGGACAGGGGGCGGCCTGGGAGCAGTACTTC
clone_size: -; d_call: -; j_call: TRBJ1-2; v_call: TRBV7-6; cdr3_aa: CASSLGGGRNYGYTF; cdr3_nt: TGTGCCAGCAGCTTAGGAGGGGGGAGGAACTATGGCTACACCTTC
clone_size: -; d_call: -; j_call: TRBJ2-1; v_call: TRBV9; cdr3_aa: CASSVAPTGSSYNEQFF; cdr3_nt: TGTGCCAGCAGCGTAGCCCCGACAGGTAGCTCCTACAATGAGCAGTTCTTC
clone_size: -; d_call: -; j_call: TRBJ1-5; v_call: TRBV5-6; cdr3_aa: CASSLKGQLIDQPQHF; cdr3_nt: TGTGCCAGCAGCTTGAAGGGGCAGCTAATCGATCAGCCCCAGCATTTT
clone_size: -; d_call: -; j_call: TRBJ1-2; v_call: TRBV6-1; cdr3_aa: CASSEGRLYGYTF; cdr3_nt: TGTGCCAGCAGTGAGGGCAGGTTATATGGCTACACCTTC
clone_size: -; d_call: -; j_call: TRBJ1-2; v_call: TRBV7-6; cdr3_aa: CASSSSGGRVGGYTF; cdr3_nt: TGTGCCAGCAGCTCTAGCGGGGGGCGAGTAGGTGGCTACACCTTC
clone_size: -; d_call: -; j_call: TRBJ1-6; v_call: TRBV7-3; cdr3_aa: CASSPRDTRPLHF; cdr3_nt: TGTGCCAGCAGCCCTCGGGACACGCGCCCCCTCCACTTT
clone_size: -; d_call: TRBD2; j_call: TRBJ2-1; v_call: TRBV13; cdr3_aa: CASSLPGGGYNEQFF; cdr3_nt: TGTGCCAGCAGCCTCCCCGGGGGGGGATACAATGAGCAGTTCTTC
clone_size: -; d_call: -; j_call: TRBJ2-7; v_call: TRBV11-3; cdr3_aa: CASSRGGIPYEQYF; cdr3_nt: TGTGCCAGCAGCCGTGGAGGGATCCCCTACGAGCAGTACTTC
clone_size: -; d_call: -; j_call: TRBJ2-6; v_call: TRBV2; cdr3_aa: CASRDNAGRAGRFSGANVLTF; cdr3_nt: TGTGCCAGCAGAGATAACGCGGGCAGGGCGGGGAGATTCTCTGGGGCCAACGTCCTGACTTTC
clone_size: -; d_call: -; j_call: TRBJ1-6; v_call: TRBV5-1; cdr3_aa: CASSLEGRSNSPLHF; cdr3_nt: TGCGCCAGCAGCTTAGAGGGACGGAGTAATTCACCCCTCCACTTT
clone_size: -; d_call: -; j_call: TRBJ2-3; v_call: TRBV5-4; cdr3_aa: CASSKEGGDTQYF; cdr3_nt: TGTGCCAGCAGTAAGGAGGGGGGAGATACGCAGTATTTT
clone_size: -; d_call: -; j_call: TRBJ1-4; v_call: TRBV11-2; cdr3_aa: CASSLRGTNEKLFF; cdr3_nt: TGTGCCAGCAGCTTACGGGGAACTAATGAAAAACTGTTTTTT
clone_size: -; d_call: -; j_call: TRBJ2-1; v_call: TRBV20-1; cdr3_aa: CSAKTTDEQFF; cdr3_nt: TGCAGTGCTAAGACGACCGATGAGCAGTTCTTC
clone_size: -; d_call: -; j_call: TRBJ1-1; v_call: TRBV20-1; cdr3_aa: CSAGGNTEAFF; cdr3_nt: TGCAGTGCCGGAGGGAACACTGAAGCTTTCTTT
clone_size: -; d_call: -; j_call: TRBJ1-1; v_call: TRBV4-3; cdr3_aa: CASSQKTGPGGTEAFF; cdr3_nt: TGCGCCAGCAGCCAAAAGACAGGACCTGGGGGCACTGAAGCTTTCTTT
clone_size: once; d_call: -; j_call: TRBJ2-7; v_call: TRBV15; cdr3_aa: CATSRRQDAGYEQYF; cdr3_nt: TGTGCCACCAGCAGGCGACAGGATGCGGGTTACGAGCAGTACTTC
clone_size: -; d_call: TRBD1; j_call: TRBJ1-5; v_call: TRBV7-9; cdr3_aa: CASSIDRGGQPQHF; cdr3_nt: TGTGCCAGCAGCATAGACAGGGGTGGTCAGCCCCAGCATTTT
clone_size: few; d_call: -; j_call: TRBJ2-5; v_call: TRBV6-5; cdr3_aa: CASSYSETQYF; cdr3_nt: TGTGCCAGCAGTTACTCGGAGACCCAGTACTTC
clone_size: -; d_call: -; j_call: TRBJ1-1; v_call: TRBV30; cdr3_aa: CAWSVGGLNTEAFF; cdr3_nt: TGTGCCTGGAGTGTAGGCGGGCTGAACACTGAAGCTTTCTTT
clone_size: -; d_call: -; j_call: TRBJ1-1; v_call: TRBV18; cdr3_aa: CASSPVTGVMNTEAFF; cdr3_nt: TGTGCCAGCTCACCAGTGACGGGCGTTATGAACACTGAAGCTTTCTTT
clone_size: -; d_call: TRBD1; j_call: TRBJ1-1; v_call: TRBV30; cdr3_aa: CAWGQAANTEAFF; cdr3_nt: TGTGCCTGGGGACAGGCCGCGAACACTGAAGCTTTCTTT
clone_size: once; d_call: -; j_call: TRBJ1-6; v_call: TRBV9; cdr3_aa: CASSVAGANSPLHF; cdr3_nt: TGTGCCAGCAGCGTAGCGGGGGCGAATTCACCCCTCCACTTT
clone_size: -; d_call: TRBD2; j_call: TRBJ2-3; v_call: TRBV7-8; cdr3_aa: CASSSLAAYTDTQYF; cdr3_nt: TGTGCCAGCAGCTCACTAGCGGCCTACACAGATACGCAGTATTTT
clone_size: -; d_call: -; j_call: TRBJ1-3; v_call: TRBV5-1; cdr3_aa: CASSLRTQGLHSGNTIYF; cdr3_nt: TGCGCCAGCAGCTTGCGGACCCAGGGGCTCCACTCTGGAAACACCATATATTTT